This T cell receptor (beta chain) was identified in a study of shared clonotypes between healthy human individuals. As defined, naive CD8 cells were CD45RO-negative and positively selected for CCR7, with terminally differentiated effector memory CD45RA+ cells excluded. Approximately 30,000 T cell genomes (around 200 ng DNA) went into each sorted-subset replicate. The method was immunoSEQ multiplex PCR; TCRdb's version includes in-frame clones alone and lacks a portion of them. The table has hundreds of thousands of clones, about 96% seen once. With V trimmed by 5 bases and J by 1 base, 4 bases remained unmatched. The V gene's germline CDR1 is SGHTA and CDR2 FQGTGA. The CDR3 is 14 residues long.

Input material: naive CD8+ T cells sorted from blood. The source of this sequence is a man aged 30 to 39 in good health. V usage is TRBV7-3 and J usage is TRBJ2-7; 8 positions match TRBD2. The CDR3 is CASSEIAGSYEQYF. CDR3 DNA sequence: TGTGCCAGCAGCGAGATAGCGGGGTCCTACGAGCAGTACTTC.